Reported below is one T cell receptor beta chain. Its antigen is currently not known. Base-call qualities are not available, and no considerably larger clone is one nucleotide away. Library prep was done by 5' RACE. The listed sequencing device is Illumina HiSeq 2500. A second PCR of 7 to 11 cycles was performed with a sample-barcoded 5' primer and a J-beta primer mix. A unique molecular identifier was introduced onto each TCR beta cDNA molecule by a template-switch 5' adaptor carrying 12 random nucleotides. Each sample yielded at least 3 million CDR3-containing paired-end reads. The Mint cDNA synthesis kit, primed by a TRBC-specific oligonucleotide, was used to synthesize first-strand cDNA from all RNA. All cDNA was treated with uracil-DNA glycosylase and then went through a first 18-cycle PCR with the universal primers M1SS and BC2_uni_R. Per the original workflow: Normalization of each sample was performed by random selection of 1 million high-quality reads, each carrying a distinct molecular identifier. Reads with shared molecular identifiers were discarded instead of being binned into consensus sequences. CDR3 identification, clonotype clustering and error correction used MiTCR with a Q25 quality threshold and the strictest error-elimination algorithm. A nonparametric unseen species model with Euler transformation was used to estimate lower-bound total TCR beta diversity. TCRdb applied fastp at Q25 and MiXCR to the public reads, then kept only in-frame beta chains. Each entry is one CDR3 protein sequence, shown with its most common DNA and genes. It is TCRdb's table, rather than the study itself, that gives the V and J calls and clone size. Across this sample there are 550,000 to 700,000 distinct CDR3 sequences, with approximately 27% seen only once. The ten largest make up 18% of the sample.

This sample is drawn from a study of blood T cells in healthy people across ages (dated by TCRdb to 2013 to 2016). Some background on the complete study: In model experiments, template switching captured about one uniquely barcoded TCR beta cDNA molecule for every two T cells. Age-related changes in TCR beta repertoire diversity were measured in the study by deep sequencing normalized with unique cDNA molecular identifiers. To avoid experimental bias, donors of different ages were spread randomly across the sequencing lanes. The donors were split into four age groups: young (average roughly 15 years), middle-aged (39), aged (more than 60) and long-lived (about 74). For two donors (one aged 18 to 30 and one aged 80 or older), the study analyzed two additional independent replicas of 1 million unique cDNA reads from the same blood draw.

The CDR3 goes from the cysteine to the phenylalanine over 15 residues. The read is trimmed to its CDR3 DNA, 45 bases read in frame from base 1. The junction shows trimming of 5 bases on V and 0 bases on J, and the gene matches do not reach 9 bases of it. The germline V gene encodes CDR1 DFQATT and CDR2 SNEGSKA (reference sequence). General findings and caveats noted by the study authors: Observed TCR beta diversity correlated strongly with the percentage of naive T cells measured by flow cytometry. Because profiling used bulk unsorted PBMCs, naive and antigen-experienced compartments could not be compared conclusively. The long-lived group showed more naive CD4+ T cells, fewer expanded clones and increased TCR diversity than the aged group, suggesting age selection. Observed TCR beta diversity per million T cells fell roughly linearly with age, and a significant reduction was already apparent by age roughly 40. Estimates of total diversity based on one million sequenced T cells were considered lower bounds and underestimates. Because the CMV infection status of the donors was unknown, age-related changes in expanded clonotypes may potentially have been confounded.

Donors were 30 to 45 systemically healthy Caucasian individuals from Russia aged 6 to 90 years. Each donor gave about 11 milliliters of peripheral blood, drawn into EDTA-treated Vacutainer tubes. Ficoll-Paque density-gradient centrifugation was used to isolate PBMCs, with at least 6 million obtained per sample. Trizol reagent was used to extract total RNA from the PBMCs, yielding at least 5.5 micrograms per sample. For every donor, an aliquot of PBMCs went through flow cytometry to measure the percentages of naive CD45RAhigh/CD27high T cells. This sequence uses TRBV20-1 and TRBJ2-5; 7 nucleotides in the junction match TRBD1. The TCR originated in a woman in her seventies in good health. The sample consisted of blood. The DNA reads TGCAGTGCTCTAGACCAGCAGGGGGACCAAGAGACCCAGTACTTC. This codes for CSALDQQGDQETQYF.